Below, 22 T cell receptor beta chains from the same sample are listed, as sequenced in a study of cytomegalovirus exposure and HLA in healthy donors. The PCR contained 60 Vbeta and 13 Jbeta primers. Assay used: immunoSEQ multiplex PCR; TCRdb lists only in-frame clones, some missing. The top ten clones hold more than 3% of a sample with 100,000 to 150,000 clones, about 78% of them seen once. Specimen: PBMCs. Receptors were obtained from a man aged 30 to 39 in good health and CMV-seronegative.

The chain joins TRBV6-1 to TRBJ1-1; D may be TRBD1 (6 bases). This CDR3 comprises 13 residues. Germline V gene data show CDR1 as MNHNS and CDR2 as SASEGT. V was clipped by 6 bases and J by 3 bases, with 11 bases between them. CDR3 amino acids: CASSRPGDTEAFF. Written as DNA, the CDR3 is TGTGCCAGCAGCCGACCAGGGGACACTGAAGCTTTCTTT.

The rearrangement joins TRBV28 to TRBJ1-2; D uncertain. The V gene's germline CDR1 is MDHEN and CDR2 SYDVKM. The CDR3 runs to 16 residues. The V gene lost 3 bases and the J gene lost 0 bases, with 14 bases spanning the gap. CDR3 DNA sequence: TGTGCCAGCAGTTTTCTAACAGAGACCTCTAACTATGGCTACACCTTC. This encodes CASSFLTETSNYGYTF.

This clone was seen a few times. The V and J genes are TRBV4-3 and TRBJ2-3; D unclear. The CDR3 covers 15 residues. The germline V and J ends were trimmed by 0 bases and 6 bases, with 13 bases remaining between them. CDR1 and CDR2 from the germline V gene are LGHNA and YSLEER. This CDR3 is CASSQDFRQWDTQYF. For the CDR3, the DNA is TGCGCCAGCAGCCAAGATTTTCGCCAGTGGGATACGCAGTATTTT.

This clone was seen a single time. The chain recombines TRBV5-4 with TRBJ1-3; perhaps TRBD1 as D (5 bases). The CDR3 covers 16 residues. V was clipped by 4 bases and J by 0 bases, with 14 bases between them. Germline V gene data show CDR1 as SGHNT and CDR2 as YYREEE (reference sequence). This chain's CDR3 is CASSTGGANSGNTIYF. The CDR3 region has the DNA TGTGCCAGCAGCACTGGAGGGGCGAACTCTGGAAACACCATATATTTT. Supplemented by reference TRBV5-4 and TRBJ1-3, the full variable domain reads ETGVTQSPTHLIKTRGQQVTLRCSSQSGHNTVSWYQQALGQGPQFIFQYYREEENGRGNFPPRFSGLQFPNYSSELNVNALELDDSALYLCASSTGGANSGNTIYFGEGSWLTVV.

The chain has TRBV5-1 and TRBJ2-3; TRBD2 matches 8 bases. Germline V gene data show CDR1 as SGHRS and CDR2 as YFSETQ. With V trimmed by 0 bases and J by 6 bases, 3 bases remained unmatched. The CDR3 length is 14 residues. The CDR3 DNA reads as TGCGCCAGCAGCTTGGCGGGGGGGCTCGATACGCAGTATTTT. As protein: CASSLAGGLDTQYF.

V usage is TRBV5-1 and J usage is TRBJ2-5; 9 nucleotides line up with TRBD2. The V and J ends lost 0 bases and 5 bases, in that order; junction bases with no gene match: 5. The CDR3 consists of 15 residues. Germline CDR1 reads SGHRS; CDR2 reads YFSETQ. For the CDR3, the DNA is TGCGCCAGCAGCTTGGGTGCTAGCGGGGCCGAGACCCAGTACTTC. Its protein product is CASSLGASGAETQYF. The full variable domain, its missing parts supplied by reference TRBV5-1 and TRBJ2-5, is KAGVTQTPRYLIKTRGQQVTLSCSPISGHRSVSWYQQTPGQGLQFLFEYFSETQRNKGNFPGRFSGRQFSNSRSEMNVSTLELGDSALYLCASSLGASGAETQYFGPGTRLLVL.

The chain uses TRBV4-2 and TRBJ1-1, with D maybe TRBD1 (6 bases). V was shortened by 4 bases and J by 1 base, with 10 bases between the two germline ends. The CDR3 covers 14 residues. Per germline, CDR1 LGHNA and CDR2 YNFKEQ. The chain's CDR3 is CASSPSRGNTEAFF. For the CDR3, the DNA is TGTGCCAGCAGCCCGAGCAGGGGGAACACTGAAGCTTTCTTT.

The chain is built from TRBV7-2 and TRBJ2-1; 9 nucleotides match TRBD2. Looked up from germline, CDR1 is SGHTA and CDR2 is FQGNSA. V lost 1 base and J lost 3; bases outside the gene matches: 1. This CDR3 region has 15 residues. For the CDR3, the DNA is TGTGCCAGCAGCTTAGTAGCGGGGGTCTACAATGAGCAGTTCTTC. Protein: CASSLVAGVYNEQFF.

DNA for the CDR3: TGTGCCAGCAGCACCCAGACAGGGGGCACCAGCTATGGCTACACCTTC. Translation gives CASSTQTGGTSYGYTF. The rearrangement links TRBV9 to TRBJ1-2; the match to TRBD1 covers 10 bases. Trimming took 4 bases from V and 4 from J; bases not matched to a gene: 10. Germline CDR1 SGDLS, CDR2 YYNGEE. The CDR3 runs to 16 residues. The full variable domain, in which reference TRBV9 and TRBJ1-2 provide the parts outside the CDR3, is DSGVTQTPKHLITATGQRVTLRCSPRSGDLSVYWYQQSLDQGLQFLIQYYNGEERAKGNILERFSAQQFPDLHSELNLSSLELGDSALYFCASSTQTGGTSYGYTFGSGTRLTVV.

The CDR3 sequence: CASSPGQGGDEQYF. Here the CDR3 DNA reads TGTGCCAGCAGTCCCGGACAGGGTGGGGACGAGCAGTACTTC. V gene TRBV28 combines with J gene TRBJ2-7; 8 bases align to TRBD1. V shed 5 bases and J 5 bases; nucleotides not matched to a gene: 8. CDR1 is MDHEN, CDR2 SYDVKM, per germline. The CDR3 has 14 residues.

J is TRBJ2-7 and V is TRBV2, with TRBD1 matching over 11 bases. Germline V lookup: CDR1 SNHLY, CDR2 FYNNEI. This CDR3 has 14 residues. Trimming removed 2 bases from V and 5 bases from J; junction bases left unmatched: 2. The CDR3 reads CASSEMGQGDEQYF. In DNA form, the CDR3 reads TGTGCCAGCAGTGAAATGGGACAGGGGGACGAGCAGTACTTC.

This clone came up a few times. V and J are TRBV19 and TRBJ1-3; the match to TRBD1 covers 7 bases. The CDR3 has 12 residues. Losses at the gene ends were 8 bases for V and 8 bases for J; bases not matched to a gene: 6. The germline CDR1 and CDR2 sequences are LNHDA and SQIVND (reference sequence). The CDR3 nucleotides read TGTGCCAGTTGGGGACAGTCCGACACCATATATTTT. Translation gives CASWGQSDTIYF. The full variable domain, completed using reference TRBV19 and TRBJ1-3, is DGGITQSPKYLFRKEGQNVTLSCEQNLNHDAMYWYRQDPGQGLRLIYYSQIVNDFQKGDIAEGYSVSREKKESFPLTVTSAQKNPTAFYLCASWGQSDTIYFGEGSWLTVV.

This sequence joins TRBV29-1 and TRBJ2-5, with 10 positions matching TRBD2. The ends lost 6 bases at V and 4 bases at J; junction bases unmatched: 2. The CDR3 sequence is 12 residues long. Germline V gene sequence: CDR1 SQVTM, CDR2 ANQGSEA. CDR3 DNA: TGCAGCGTGAGGACTAGCGGAGAGACCCAGTACTTC. Translating gives CSVRTSGETQYF.

In its sample, this clone was seen once. The chain employs TRBV2 and TRBJ2-5; TRBD1 is a possible D gene (6 bases). Trimming took 2 bases from V and 7 from J, leaving 20 bases between them. The CDR3 is 16 residues long. CDR1 and CDR2 (germline): SNHLY, FYNNEI. The CDR3 nucleotides read TGTGCCAGCAGTGAAAGGGGACACTTTTTATCGCGGACCCAGTACTTC. Translation gives CASSERGHFLSRTQYF.

The chain couples TRBV7-3 to TRBJ2-5; 8 positions match TRBD1. Germline values: CDR1 SGHTA, CDR2 FQGTGA. The CDR3 spans 16 residues. V was clipped by 5 bases and J by 5 bases; unmatched bases: 13. The CDR3 DNA is TGTGCCAGCAGCCTCTTAAACAGGGGGAGCGCGGAGACCCAGTACTTC. Amino acids: CASSLLNRGSAETQYF.

This clone was recorded a few times. This chain links TRBV9 with TRBJ2-7; tentative D call: TRBD1 (6 bases). Looked up from germline, CDR1 is SGDLS and CDR2 is YYNGEE. V lost 0 bases and J lost 4, with 14 bases in between. The CDR3 consists of 15 residues. In DNA, the CDR3 is TGTGCCAGCAGCGTAGCCGGCAGGGGTAAGTACGAGCAGTACTTC. The encoded protein is CASSVAGRGKYEQYF.

This sequence joins TRBV11-3 and TRBJ2-3; D gene ambiguous. Looked up from germline, CDR1 is SGHNT and CDR2 is YENEEA. V gave up 1 base and J gave up 8 bases, with 10 bases separating them. This CDR3 has 13 amino acids. The CDR3 DNA sequence: TGTGCCAGCAGCTTAGGGCTTCATGGTACGCAGTATTTT. Its protein is CASSLGLHGTQYF.

CDR3 sequence: CASSTRGRASTDTQYF. The DNA of the CDR3 is TGTGCCAGCAGCACCCGGGGGAGAGCTAGCACAGATACGCAGTATTTT. The chain recombines TRBV9 with TRBJ2-3, with D possibly being TRBD2 (6 bases). CDR3 length: 16 residues. Germline V gene sequence: CDR1 SGDLS, CDR2 YYNGEE. Trimming stripped 4 bases from V and 0 bases from J, with 15 bases between.

Turning to this clone: The identical CDR3 is also encoded by other nucleotide sequences in the sample. The chain uses TRBV27 and TRBJ1-2; 11 bases align to TRBD1. The CDR3 spans 17 residues. CDR1 MNHEY and CDR2 SMNVEV come from the germline V gene (reference sequence). The junction had 14 bases not matched to a gene; V was cut back by 5 bases and J by 6 bases. The CDR3 DNA is TGTGCCAGCAGTGGAGAAGGGGACAGGGGGTACCCTAATGGCTACACCTTC. Translated: CASSGEGDRGYPNGYTF.

This chain connects TRBV2 to TRBJ2-5; D possibly corresponds to TRBD1 (6 bases). The assigned J gene may be wrong: the sequence end matches TRBJ2-7 better. Germline-derived CDR1 and CDR2 are SNHLY and FYNNEI. CDR3 length equals 14 residues. CDR3 region: CASSTTGLGYEQYF. In nucleotides, the CDR3 is TGTGCCAGCAGCACTACAGGGCTAGGCTACGAGCAGTACTTC.

This clone was observed a few times. This sequence joins TRBV4-2 and TRBJ1-6; TRBD1 might be the D (5 bases). Per germline, CDR1 LGHNA and CDR2 YNFKEQ. V was cut by 0 bases and J by 1 base, with 19 bases left in between. This CDR3 has 20 residues. CDR3 sequence (DNA): TGTGCCAGCAGCCAAGATGTGCTAGGCAGGGTTGAGTCCTATAATTCACCCCTCCACTTT. It yields the protein CASSQDVLGRVESYNSPLHF.

J is TRBJ1-1 and V is TRBV10-3; 8 bases are a match to TRBD1. This CDR3 contains 14 residues. With 2 bases clipped from V and 3 bases from J, the junction kept 2 bases outside the gene matches. In germline, CDR1 is ENHRY, CDR2 SYGVKD. The CDR3 loop is CAISETGGHTEAFF. Written as DNA, the CDR3 is TGTGCCATCAGTGAGACAGGGGGGCACACTGAAGCTTTCTTT.